Each of the 9 T cell receptor beta chains below was sequenced from the same sample in a study of blood T cells in healthy people across ages. With a J-beta primer mix and a sample-barcoded 5' primer, a second PCR ran about 7 to 12 cycles. TCRdb processed the 5' RACE reads anew with MiXCR; each CDR3 protein has one entry. The sample includes fewer than 700,000 distinct CDR3 sequences, 40% to 50% of them seen just once. Material: blood. The receptors here all came from a man of 80 years or more in good health.

This clonotype has just one count. One end of the junction is discordant with germline, which a read error may explain. The V and J genes are TRBV2 and TRBJ1-1; 10 nucleotides line up with TRBD1. The CDR3 extends over 15 amino acids. Germline CDR1 and CDR2: SNHLY and FYNNEI. The CDR3 nucleotides are TGTGCCAGCAGTGAAGCTTGGGGACAGGGGACTGAGGCTTTCTTT. Residues: CASSEAWGQGTEAFF.

V is TRBV29-1 and J is TRBJ2-1, with D maybe TRBD1 (5 bases). The CDR3 loop spans 12 amino acids. The germline V gene encodes CDR1 SQVTM and CDR2 ANQGSEA. The V and J ends lost 4 bases and 7 bases respectively, with 11 bases between them. The chain's CDR3 is CSVGSSGNEQFF. As DNA, the CDR3 is TGCAGCGTTGGGTCCTCAGGGAATGAGCAGTTCTTC.

The V gene is TRBV12-3 or TRBV12-4, the J gene TRBJ2-7, with 8 bases lining up with TRBD2. The CDR3 contains 15 residues. Unmatched junction bases numbered 7, after V lost 3 bases and J lost 3 bases. Here the CDR3 reads CASSFSGLAYYEQYF. The CDR3 DNA sequence: TGTGCCAGCAGTTTCTCCGGACTAGCTTACTACGAGCAGTACTTC.

This clonotype has a single count. The chain has TRBV27 and TRBJ1-2, with D possibly matching TRBD1 (5 bases). This CDR3 has 16 amino acids. The V gene lost 6 bases and the J gene lost 8 bases, with 25 bases spanning the gap. Germline loops: CDR1 MNHEY, CDR2 SMNVEV (reference sequence). For the CDR3, the DNA is TGTGCCAGCAGGGAAGGGGTTGTGGGACGTGTGGGGGGCTACACCTTC. It is translated as CASREGVVGRVGGYTF.

The rearrangement joins TRBV7-3 to TRBJ2-1; possibly TRBD1 for D (6 bases). The germline gives CDR1 SGHTA, CDR2 FQGTGA. The CDR3 loop spans 15 amino acids. Trimming removed 5 bases at V and 3 bases at J, with 14 bases between. The CDR3 spells CASSSQGLLYNEQFF. The CDR3 DNA reads TGTGCCAGCAGCAGCCAGGGGTTGCTCTACAATGAGCAGTTCTTC. The variable domain in full, with the rest retrieved from reference TRBV7-3 and TRBJ2-1, is GAGVSQTPSNKVTEKGKYVELRCDPISGHTALYWYRQSLGQGPEFLIYFQGTGAADDSGLPNDRFFAVRPEGSVSTLKIQRTERGDSAVYLCASSSQGLLYNEQFFGPGTRLTVL.

The chain is built from TRBV6-5 and TRBJ1-2, with 7 bases matching TRBD1. CDR3 size: 16 residues. J was trimmed by 4 bases and V by 6 bases; bases with no gene match: 14. Germline V gene sequence: CDR1 MNHEY, CDR2 SVGAGI. The CDR3 DNA is TGTGCCAGCAGGCCTTCCACAGACAGGGTCTCCTATGGCTACACCTTC. Translated: CASRPSTDRVSYGYTF.

For the CDR3, the DNA is TGTGCCATCAGCCCCGACAGGGGCGAGCAGTACTTC. Translated: CAISPDRGEQYF. The chain uses TRBV10-3 and TRBJ2-5, with TRBD1 matching 8 bases. The DNA end lines up better with TRBJ2-7; the J call may be wrong. Germline values: CDR1 ENHRY, CDR2 SYGVKD. CDR3 length: 12 residues.

The chain has TRBV7-2 and TRBJ2-1, with D possibly matching TRBD2 (6 bases). Germline V CDR1 and CDR2: SGHTA, FQGNSA. V lost 4 bases and J lost 13, with 26 bases in between. CDR3 length: 16 residues. Here the CDR3 reads CASSSTLAPYQETQFF. CDR3 DNA sequence: TGTGCCAGCAGCTCCACCCTAGCGCCTTACCAAGAGACCCAGTTCTTC.

The chain carries TRBV12-3 or TRBV12-4 and TRBJ2-3; TRBD1 matches at 7 bases. V lost 6 bases, J lost 4 bases, and 10 bases stayed unmatched. The CDR3 is 15 residues long. CDR3 amino acids: CASRRDRAGADTQYF. The DNA of the CDR3 is TGTGCCAGCAGGAGAGACAGGGCCGGGGCAGATACGCAGTATTTT.